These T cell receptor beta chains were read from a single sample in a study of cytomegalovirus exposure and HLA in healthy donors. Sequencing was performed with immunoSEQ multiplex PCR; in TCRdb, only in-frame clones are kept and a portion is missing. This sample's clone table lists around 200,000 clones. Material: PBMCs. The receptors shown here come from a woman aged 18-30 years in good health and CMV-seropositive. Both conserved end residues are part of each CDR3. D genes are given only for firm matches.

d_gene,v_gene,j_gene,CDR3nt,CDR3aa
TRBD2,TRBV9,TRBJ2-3,TGTGCCAGCAGCGTCTCCCCCCCGGGACTAGCGGGATCAGATACGCAGTATTTT,CASSVSPPGLAGSDTQYF
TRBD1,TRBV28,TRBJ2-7,TGTGCCAGCAGCCCAGTCCCGGGACAGGGATCTGATCCCCTTGGCGTGCAGTACTTC,CASSPVPGQGSDPLGVQYF
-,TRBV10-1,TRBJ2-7,TGCGCCAGCAGTGACGGCAGGGTCTACGAGCAGTACTTC,CASSDGRVYEQYF
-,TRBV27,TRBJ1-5,TGTGCCAGCAGTTTAAGAGGGTTTGGCCAGCCCCAGCATTTT,CASSLRGFGQPQHF
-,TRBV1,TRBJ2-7,TGCACCAGCAGTGCGAGGGGGAGTCCCTACGAGCAGTACTTC,CTSSARGSPYEQYF
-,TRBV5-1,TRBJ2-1,TGCGCCAGCAGCTTGTCAATCCCTAACAATGAGCAGTTCTTC,CASSLSIPNNEQFF
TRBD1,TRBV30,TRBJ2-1,TGTGCCGGCGACAGGGTCTACTACAATGAGCAGTTCTTC,CAGDRVYYNEQFF
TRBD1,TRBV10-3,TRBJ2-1,TGTGCCATCAGTGCCGGGACAGGGAACAATGAGCAGTTCTTC,CAISAGTGNNEQFF
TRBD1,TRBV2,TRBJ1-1,TGTGCCAGCCTGGGACAGATGAACACTGAAGCTTTCTTT,CASLGQMNTEAFF
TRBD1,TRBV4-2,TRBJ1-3,TGTGCCAGCAGCCAACGTTGGCAGGGGGCTGGTGGAAACACCATATATTTT,CASSQRWQGAGGNTIYF
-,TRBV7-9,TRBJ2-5,TGTGCCAGCAGCCGTTTTGACTTC,CASSRFDF
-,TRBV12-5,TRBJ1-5,TGTGCTAGTGGTTTGGTACGGTACCGGGAGGATAGGCAGCCCCAGCATTTT,CASGLVRYREDRQPQHF
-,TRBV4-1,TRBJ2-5,TGCGCCAGCAGCCAACGATGGGCCCACAAGAAGACCCAGTACTTC,CASSQRWAHKKTQYF
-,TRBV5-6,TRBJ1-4,TGTGCCAGCAGCTTGGACAGGGTAAGGGAAAAACTGTTTTTT,CASSLDRVREKLFF
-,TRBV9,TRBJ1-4,TGTGCCAGCAGCGGTAAGGGGGCTAATGAAAAACTGTTTTTT,CASSGKGANEKLFF